Included here is one TCR beta chain sequence, with context. What it binds is not known. This record belongs to a study of T cell responses to AZD1222 COVID-19 vaccine. Study results and limitations: Baseline testing showed seropositivity in only a handful of AZD1222 recipients. CD4 TCRs linked to vaccination spanned spike, dominating at 160-218 and 743-854.

Data came from immunoSEQ multiplex PCR; TCRdb stores just in-frame clones and leaves some out. The sample carries about 220,000 clones, around 93% recorded once. This TCR was sampled from an adult in good health. Sequenced here: peripheral blood, sampled on day 0 of MenACWY control vaccination.

The CDR3 nucleotides read TGTGCCACAGGACAGGGGGGACAGCCCCAGCATTTT. It codes for CATGQGGQPQHF. The chain couples TRBV2 to TRBJ1-5; 10 bases fit TRBD1. Germline V gene sequence: CDR1 SNHLY, CDR2 FYNNEI. J lost 7 bases, V lost 10 bases, and 4 bases had no gene match. The CDR3 covers 12 residues.